The rows below give T cell receptor beta chains drawn from one sample of a study of T cell responses to AZD1222 COVID-19 vaccine. The assay was immunoSEQ multiplex PCR, and TCRdb's table has in-frame clones only and misses some. The profile covers approximately 220,000 clones, with 85% to 95% appearing a single time and roughly 0.99% taken by the ten largest. The sample here was peripheral blood, taken on day 0 of MenACWY control vaccination. The receptor set was obtained from an adult in good health. CDR3s include the opening cysteine and the closing phenylalanine or tryptophan. The order of the fields is D gene, J gene, clone size, V gene, CDR3 DNA, CDR3 protein. The D gene is left open where the match is weak. A clone size is listed for some rows: how often the clone was seen (once, few, many), or a class if it is expanded.

- | TRBJ2-3 | - | TRBV5-1 | TGCGCCAGCAGCTTGGCAGTTCCAGATACGCAGTATTTT | CASSLAVPDTQYF
- | TRBJ1-4 | - | TRBV4-1 | TGCGCCAGCAGCCAAGACCGGTCATCTAATGAAAAACTGTTTTTT | CASSQDRSSNEKLFF
- | TRBJ2-5 | - | TRBV15 | TGTGCCACCAGCAGAGATCAGGCTACCCAGTACTTC | CATSRDQATQYF
- | TRBJ1-2 | - | TRBV28 | TGTGCCAGCAGCCGGAGACAAGGCTACACCTTC | CASSRRQGYTF
- | TRBJ1-5 | - | TRBV4-3 | TGCGCCAGCAGCCGCGAGTTAAGGGCGGGCAATCAGCCCCAGCATTTT | CASSRELRAGNQPQHF
- | TRBJ1-3 | - | TRBV5-5 | TGTGCCAGCAGTTGGGGGCACGGGGGCGGTGGAAACACCATATATTTT | CASSWGHGGGGNTIYF
- | TRBJ1-1 | - | TRBV6-5 | TGTGCCAGCACTCTTCGCGTGGGGTCCACTGAAGCTTTCTTT | CASTLRVGSTEAFF
- | TRBJ1-1 | - | TRBV5-1 | TGCGCCAGCAGCTGGGGGGATGGGAACACTGAAGCTTTCTTT | CASSWGDGNTEAFF
- | TRBJ1-1 | - | TRBV19 | TGTGCCAGTAGTAGGCTTTACACAACGAACACTGAAGCTTTCTTT | CASSRLYTTNTEAFF
- | TRBJ1-4 | - | TRBV4-3 | TGCGCCAGCAGCCCCTGGGAGGGGTTGACTAATGAAAAACTGTTTTTT | CASSPWEGLTNEKLFF
- | TRBJ2-7 | - | TRBV14 | TGTGCCAGCAGCCAAGGGGGGGCCAAGCAGTACTTC | CASSQGGAKQYF
- | TRBJ1-2 | - | TRBV6-5 | TGTGCCAGCAGCCGCGGGGAGGCTAACTATGGCTACACCTTC | CASSRGEANYGYTF
TRBD2 | TRBJ2-5 | once | TRBV6-4 | TGTGCCAGCAGTGATCAATTAGCGGGGGACCAAGAGACCCAGTACTTC | CASSDQLAGDQETQYF
TRBD1 | TRBJ1-6 | - | TRBV28 | TGTGCCAGCAGTCTAATTACCTTTACAGGGGGCAATTCACCCCTCCACTTT | CASSLITFTGGNSPLHF
- | TRBJ2-2 | - | TRBV5-1 | TGCGCCAGCAGCACCGCCCCTGGGGCGGGCACCGGGGAGCTGTTTTTT | CASSTAPGAGTGELFF
- | TRBJ1-6 | once | TRBV5-1 | TGCGCCAGCAGCTTGAGAGGGGATTCTAATTCACCCCTCCACTTT | CASSLRGDSNSPLHF
- | TRBJ2-3 | - | TRBV28 | TGTGCCAGCAGTTTGCAGGGGATCCGCACAGATACGCAGTATTTT | CASSLQGIRTDTQYF
- | TRBJ1-1 | once | TRBV27 | TGTGCCAGCAGTAACCCCTCGGGTGGGAACACTGAAGCTTTCTTT | CASSNPSGGNTEAFF
- | TRBJ2-7 | - | TRBV5-1 | TGCGCCAGCAGCTTTGGGGGCAGACAGTCCTACGAGCAGTACTTC | CASSFGGRQSYEQYF
TRBD1 | TRBJ1-2 | - | TRBV19 | TGTGCCAGTAGTCCGGGGACAGCATCTTATGGCTACACCTTC | CASSPGTASYGYTF
TRBD1 | TRBJ1-6 | - | TRBV27 | TGTGCCAGCAGTTTATACCCGGGACAGGGTAGATCCTATAATTCACCCCTCCACTTT | CASSLYPGQGRSYNSPLHF
- | TRBJ1-4 | - | TRBV6-5 | TGTGCCAGCAGTTACAGGGGCCGAGAAAAACTGTTTTTT | CASSYRGREKLFF
- | TRBJ1-1 | - | TRBV6-1 | TGTGCCAGCAGTGAAGCAGGAGCGAACACTGAAGCTTTCTTT | CASSEAGANTEAFF
TRBD1 | TRBJ1-5 | - | TRBV7-2 | TGTGCCAGCAGCAAAGGACAGGGACTCAATCAGCCCCAGCATTTT | CASSKGQGLNQPQHF
- | TRBJ1-2 | - | TRBV23-1 | TGCGCCGGGCCACGGGGGGCGCATAGCTATGGCTACACCTTC | CAGPRGAHSYGYTF
TRBD2 | TRBJ2-2 | - | TRBV7-3 | TGTGCCAGCGGCCTTTCCGGGACTAGCCGCCCCGGGGAGCTGTTTTTT | CASGLSGTSRPGELFF
TRBD1 | TRBJ1-2 | - | TRBV10-3 | TGTGCCATCAGTCCCACCGGGACAGAGGGCTATGGCTACACCTTC | CAISPTGTEGYGYTF
TRBD1 | TRBJ2-1 | - | TRBV19 | TGTGCCAGTAGATTCCGCGGGACAGGGTACAATGAGCAGTTCTTC | CASRFRGTGYNEQFF
- | TRBJ1-2 | - | TRBV3-1/TRBV3-2 | TGTGCCAGCAGCCGAGACCTTTATGGCTACACCTTC | CASSRDLYGYTF
- | TRBJ1-4 | - | TRBV6-2/TRBV6-3 | TGTGCCAGCAGTAGGTCCGAAGGAAGTGAAAAACTGTTTTTT | CASSRSEGSEKLFF
TRBD1 | TRBJ2-1 | - | TRBV6-1 | TGTGCCAGCAGTGAATTGGACAGGGGGCGAAAAAATGAGCAGTTCTTC | CASSELDRGRKNEQFF
- | TRBJ2-1 | - | TRBV5-1 | TGCGCCAGCAGCTCGGACTCTGCGGAGCAGTTCTTC | CASSSDSAEQFF
- | TRBJ2-5 | - | TRBV7-2 | TGTGCCAGCAGCTTAAACAGACGAGAGACCCAGTACTTC | CASSLNRRETQYF
TRBD1 | TRBJ1-6 | - | TRBV2 | TGTGCCAGCAGCCGACAGGGGGTGGGAAATTCACCCCTCCACTTT | CASSRQGVGNSPLHF
TRBD2 | TRBJ2-1 | - | TRBV7-2 | TGTGCCAGCAGCTTAGCCGGGGGGGGAAACAATGAGCAGTTCTTC | CASSLAGGGNNEQFF
- | TRBJ2-2 | - | TRBV5-6 | TGTGCCAGCAGCTTGTACACCCCGAACACCGGGGAGCTGTTTTTT | CASSLYTPNTGELFF
- | TRBJ1-1 | - | TRBV19 | TGTGCCAGTAGTATGATGGCAGGGCTCGCTTTCTTT | CASSMMAGLAFF
- | TRBJ1-4 | once | TRBV6-5 | TGTGCCAGCCGGACGGTTAATGAAAAACTGTTTTTT | CASRTVNEKLFF
- | TRBJ1-2 | - | TRBV24-1 | TGTGCCGTATGGGACGGATCTTATGGCTACACCTTC | CAVWDGSYGYTF
- | TRBJ1-5 | few | TRBV28 | TGTGCCACCGGGGTGGGAAGACGCAATCAGCCCCAGCATTTT | CATGVGRRNQPQHF
- | TRBJ2-7 | - | TRBV6-5 | TGTGCCAGCAGTTACTCCGGGGACCTCTACGAGCAGTACTTC | CASSYSGDLYEQYF
TRBD2 | TRBJ2-7 | - | TRBV30 | TGTGCCTACCAGCGGGGGGGTTCCGAGCAGTACTTC | CAYQRGGSEQYF
TRBD1 | TRBJ1-3 | - | TRBV23-1 | TGCGCCAGCAGTCAACTCCTCGGGACAGGGGGCAGTCGGGATTTTGGAAACACCATATATTTT | CASSQLLGTGGSRDFGNTIYF
TRBD2 | TRBJ2-3 | - | TRBV5-1 | TGCGCCAGCAGAAGACAGCGGGGTAGCACAGATACGCAGTATTTT | CASRRQRGSTDTQYF
- | TRBJ1-5 | - | TRBV6-5 | TGTGCCAGCATGAAGGTTTTGAATCAGCCCCAGCATTTT | CASMKVLNQPQHF
- | TRBJ1-6 | few | TRBV11-3 | TGTGCCAGCAGCTTAGACAGGGCTAATTCACCCCTCCACTTT | CASSLDRANSPLHF
- | TRBJ2-3 | - | TRBV7-3 | TGTGCCAGCAGTACGGAAGCAGATACGCAGTATTTT | CASSTEADTQYF
TRBD1 | TRBJ1-1 | - | TRBV6-1 | TGTGCCAGCAGTGAATTAGGGGGCAGGAGGAACACTGAAGCTTTCTTT | CASSELGGRRNTEAFF
- | TRBJ2-1 | - | TRBV3-1/TRBV3-2 | TGTGCCAGCAGCCGAACGTCCGGGGGGCGAAAGTTCTTC | CASSRTSGGRKFF
- | TRBJ1-2 | - | TRBV6-5 | TGTGCCAGCAGTTACTACAATCCCGGACGGGGCTATGGCTACACCTTC | CASSYYNPGRGYGYTF
- | TRBJ1-3 | - | TRBV5-1 | TGCGCCAGCAGCCTGGACAGCTTAACCTCTGGAAACACCATATATTTT | CASSLDSLTSGNTIYF
TRBD1 | TRBJ1-3 | once | TRBV4-1 | TGCGCCAGCAGCCACCTCGGGACAGGGGGCATCGGAAACACCATATATTTT | CASSHLGTGGIGNTIYF